The following is a TCR beta chain sequence with its context. The antigen is unknown. Study-level results: The larger cohort examined one V-J beta rearrangement, not whole repertoires.

The V gene's germline CDR1 is SGHRS and CDR2 YFSETQ. Trimming took 3 bases from V and 3 from J, leaving 9 bases between them. This CDR3 region has 14 residues. Constant-region reverse primers amplified full-length variable regions, followed by semi-nested Nested Universal Primer A PCR. TCRdb analysed the 5' RACE reads with MiXCR anew, one entry per CDR3 protein. Of some 60,000 distinct CDR3 sequences in the sample, around 30% were seen once. The TCR originated in a female donor with breast cancer. V usage is TRBV5-1 and J usage is TRBJ1-4; D is possibly TRBD1 (6 bases). The sequencing input was tumor-infiltrating naive CD4+ T cells sorted from the breast tumor. Subset meaning: naive CD4+ T cells, CD4+CD45RA+CD25-. CDR3 nucleotide sequence: TGCGCCAGCAGCTCCGGACAGCCTAATGAAAAACTGTTTTTT. Amino acids: CASSSGQPNEKLFF.